The 31 T cell receptor beta chains listed next were all sequenced from one sample in a study of T-cell reconstitution after alpha-beta-depleted transplantation in children (dated by TCRdb to 2016 to 2017). Per the publication, the treatment or condition label means: allogeneic hematopoietic cell transplantation with graft depleted of TCRalphabeta T cells and CD19 B cells. Library method: PCR. Sequencer: Illumina HiSeq 2500. TCR libraries were prepared with molecular barcoding, using unique molecular identifiers to normalize TCRbeta repertoire quantification. TCRdb reanalyzed the raw reads on its own, using fastp at Q25 for trimming and MiXCR for clone calling, and kept in-frame beta chains. Identical CDR3 protein sequences are pooled into one entry, listed with their most common genes and DNA. The sample yields 200,000 to 250,000 distinct CDR3 sequences; 8.4% were counted once. About 40% of the sample comes from the top ten.

The source was PBMCs, mostly from graft donor cells, collected 360 days after TCRalphabeta/CD19-depleted stem cell transplant. These receptors were collected from a male patient aged 2-9 years who had a stem cell transplant for acute myeloid leukemia, so the T cells may come from the graft donor.

There are a few counts of this clonotype. DNA of the CDR3: TGCGCCAGCAGCTTTAGGGGTGGTCCAGGGCCGAACACTGAAGCTTTCTTT. Encoded protein: CASSFRGGPGPNTEAFF. This chain links TRBV5-1 with TRBJ1-1, with D possibly TRBD1 on 5 matching bases. V was clipped by 2 bases and J by 1 base, with 18 bases between them. The CDR3 consists of 17 residues. CDR1 and CDR2 from the germline V gene are SGHRS and YFSETQ.

This clonotype came up many times. CDR3 sequence: CASSLPLSESYNEQFF. DNA for the CDR3: TGCGCCAGCAGCTTGCCCCTTTCCGAGTCCTACAATGAGCAGTTCTTC. The gene calls are TRBV5-1 and TRBJ2-1, with no clear D. Germline values: CDR1 SGHRS, CDR2 YFSETQ. Trimming left V 1 base short and J 1 base short, with 12 bases between. This CDR3 is built from 16 residues.

This clonotype has only a few counts. V usage is TRBV2 and J usage is TRBJ2-5; D ambiguous. This CDR3 has 15 amino acids. Per the germline V gene, CDR1 is SNHLY and CDR2 is FYNNEI. The germline V and J ends were trimmed by 0 bases and 5 bases, with 13 bases remaining between them. The CDR3 DNA is TGTGCCAGCAGTGAAGCGACGCGTGGTGGGGAGACCCAGTACTTC. Encoded protein: CASSEATRGGETQYF. Looking up the rest from reference TRBV2 and TRBJ2-5 gives the full variable domain: EPEVTQTPSHQVTQMGQEVILRCVPISNHLYFYWYRQILGQKVEFLVSFYNNEISEKSEIFDDQFSVERPDGSNFTLKIRSTKLEDSAMYFCASSEATRGGETQYFGPGTRLLVL.

This chain uses TRBV20-1 with TRBJ2-2; D gene unclear. The CDR3 spans 15 residues. V gave up 2 bases and J gave up 2 bases, with 12 bases separating them. Germline V gene sequence: CDR1 DFQATT, CDR2 SNEGSKA (reference sequence). This chain's CDR3 is CSARPSGSNTGELFF. The CDR3 region has the DNA TGCAGTGCTAGACCCTCGGGCAGTAACACCGGGGAGCTGTTTTTT.

This clonotype has only a few counts. This chain links TRBV7-2 with TRBJ1-2, with a tentative D call TRBD1 (5 bases). This CDR3 has 14 amino acids. CDR1 SGHTA and CDR2 FQGNSA come from the germline V gene. V shed 3 bases and J shed 4 bases, with 12 bases lying between them. The DNA of the CDR3 is TGTGCCAGCAGCTTCGGGGGAGGGTCCTATGGCTACACCTTC. It codes for CASSFGGGSYGYTF.

The sample holds a few counts of this clonotype. This chain's CDR3 is CSVGGGPRGTDTQYF. The CDR3 region has the DNA TGCAGCGTCGGGGGCGGGCCCCGGGGCACAGATACGCAGTATTTT. V gene TRBV29-1 combines with J gene TRBJ2-3; D possibly matches TRBD1 or TRBD2 (6 bases each). CDR3 size: 15 residues. Trimming removed 6 bases at V and 1 base at J, with 17 bases between. Germline CDR1 reads SQVTM; CDR2 reads ANQGSEA.

The chain's CDR3 is CASSSGQGDTGELFF. CDR3 nucleotides: TGTGCCAGCAGTTCGGGACAGGGGGACACCGGGGAGCTGTTTTTT. The genes are TRBV6-5 and TRBJ2-2; TRBD1 matches 11 bases. V shed 4 bases, J shed 3 bases, and the junction held 1 base outside the gene matches. The CDR3 has 15 amino acids. CDR1 and CDR2 (germline): MNHEY, SVGAGI.

The chain employs TRBV20-1 and TRBJ2-7; D call uncertain. This CDR3 is built from 14 residues. The V gene's germline CDR1 is DFQATT and CDR2 SNEGSKA (reference sequence). The V gene lost 6 bases and the J gene lost 4 bases, with 19 bases spanning the gap. CDR3 region: CSAQDLAGLYEQYF. The CDR3 DNA reads TGCAGTGCCCAGGACCTTGCTGGGCTTTACGAGCAGTACTTC.

This clonotype was seen only a few times. This rearrangement joins TRBV30 to TRBJ2-2; D remains unclear. Trimming took 3 bases from V and 0 from J, leaving 8 bases between them. Germline values: CDR1 GTSNPN, CDR2 SVGIG (reference sequence). The CDR3 runs 14 residues. The CDR3 bases are TGTGCCTGGAGGCGAGATGCGAACACCGGGGAGCTGTTTTTT. Residues: CAWRRDANTGELFF.

This clonotype was picked up a small number of times. CDR3 DNA sequence: TGCGCCAGCAGCTTGGAGCTTCGGGCAGATACGCAGTATTTT. Translating gives CASSLELRADTQYF. The chain is built from TRBV5-1 and TRBJ2-3; no firm D call. The CDR3 totals 14 residues. The germline V gene encodes CDR1 SGHRS and CDR2 YFSETQ. The V gene lost 0 bases and the J gene lost 4 bases, with 9 bases spanning the gap.

A few counts support this clonotype. The chain combines TRBV10-3 with TRBJ1-2, with no clear D. CDR3 length equals 13 residues. Germline V gene lookup returns CDR1 ENHRY and CDR2 SYGVKD. V gave up 2 bases and J gave up 3 bases, with 7 bases separating them. In DNA form, the CDR3 reads TGTGCCATCAGTGAGGCAGCAGACTATGGCTACACCTTC. Translation gives CAISEAADYGYTF.

This clonotype was counted a few times. J is TRBJ2-4 and V is TRBV27; a possible D gene is TRBD2 (6 bases). Germline assignment: CDR1 MNHEY and CDR2 SMNVEV (reference sequence). CDR3 length equals 15 residues. V gave up 4 bases and J gave up 0 bases, with 10 bases separating them. CDR3 sequence reads: CASSWGVVAKNIQYF. The DNA of the CDR3 is TGTGCCAGCAGTTGGGGGGTAGTAGCCAAAAACATTCAGTACTTC.

This clonotype came up many times. This chain uses TRBV12-3 or TRBV12-4 with TRBJ2-1, with D unresolved. V lost 4 bases to trimming and J lost 8 bases, with 6 bases between them. The CDR3 spans 11 residues. The DNA of the CDR3 is TGTGCCAGCAGTTACCTTGATGAGCAGTTCTTC. This encodes CASSYLDEQFF.

This clonotype was detected only a few times. This CDR3 reads CASSITGTGENTEAFF. The CDR3 nucleotides are TGTGCCAGCAGCATCACCGGGACAGGGGAAAACACTGAAGCTTTCTTT. J is TRBJ1-1 and V is TRBV7-3; 10 bases match TRBD1. J gave up 2 bases and V 5 bases, and 8 bases lay outside the gene matches. The germline V gene encodes CDR1 SGHTA and CDR2 FQGTGA. The CDR3 spans 16 residues.

The chain combines TRBV7-6 with TRBJ1-5; no clear D. The CDR3 runs 13 residues. Trimming took off 5 bases at V and 4 bases at J, with 9 bases between the two ends. Germline values: CDR1 SGHVS, CDR2 FNYEAQ. The CDR3 reads CASSPAFNQPQHF. DNA of the CDR3: TGTGCCAGCAGCCCCGCGTTTAATCAGCCCCAGCATTTT.

This chain joins TRBV19 and TRBJ2-1, with TRBD2 matching over 11 bases. After removal of 7 bases from V and 6 bases from J, the junction contained 5 bases not matched to a gene. The CDR3 is 14 amino acids. Per germline, CDR1 LNHDA and CDR2 SQIVND (reference sequence). The CDR3 reads CASKRLAGRNEQFF. The CDR3, as DNA: TGTGCCAGTAAGAGACTAGCGGGGCGCAATGAGCAGTTCTTC. Full variable domain (rest looked up from reference TRBV19 and TRBJ2-1): DGGITQSPKYLFRKEGQNVTLSCEQNLNHDAMYWYRQDPGQGLRLIYYSQIVNDFQKGDIAEGYSVSREKKESFPLTVTSAQKNPTAFYLCASKRLAGRNEQFFGPGTRLTVL.

This clonotype was seen more than once but under ten times. This chain joins TRBV29-1 and TRBJ1-1; D is possibly TRBD1 (5 bases). The germline gives CDR1 SQVTM, CDR2 ANQGSEA. V lost 4 bases, J lost 4 bases, and 16 bases lay in between. The CDR3 spans 14 residues. The CDR3 coding sequence is TGCAGCGTTGTGGGGGATTGGAGAAGCACTGAAGCTTTCTTT. Translation: CSVVGDWRSTEAFF.

This clonotype was recorded at least ten times. The chain recombines TRBV5-1 with TRBJ2-2, with TRBD1 as a possible D gene (5 bases). The germline V gene has CDR1 SGHRS and CDR2 YFSETQ. The CDR3 runs 16 residues. The V gene lost 1 base and the J gene lost 4 bases, with 14 bases spanning the gap. CDR3 region: CASSLRLQGSTGELFF. The CDR3 region has the DNA TGCGCCAGCAGCTTGCGACTCCAGGGAAGCACCGGGGAGCTGTTTTTT.

This clonotype was recorded a few times. The genes are TRBV12-3 or TRBV12-4 and TRBJ1-1; D is ambiguous. V lost 5 bases and J lost 0, with 10 bases in between. This CDR3 is built from 14 residues. The CDR3 DNA is TGTGCCAGCAGTCCTCTAATTATGAACACTGAAGCTTTCTTT. Amino acids: CASSPLIMNTEAFF.

This clonotype has ten or more counts. The chain couples TRBV28 to TRBJ2-1; 7 nucleotides align to TRBD2. CDR3 size: 11 residues. Looked up from germline, CDR1 is MDHEN and CDR2 is SYDVKM. DNA of the CDR3: TGTTTGACGGGAGGTGACAATGAGCAGTTCTTC. Translated, it gives CLTGGDNEQFF.

The table lists this clonotype with a few counts. The chain joins TRBV5-1 to TRBJ2-5, with 7 bases that match TRBD1. CDR3 length: 19 amino acids. Germline V gene sequence: CDR1 SGHRS, CDR2 YFSETQ. Unmatched junction bases numbered 19, after V lost 3 bases and J lost 2 bases. This CDR3 reads CASSYLQGPNKDSQETQYF. CDR3 DNA: TGCGCCAGCAGCTACCTACAGGGGCCCAATAAGGATTCACAAGAGACCCAGTACTTC.

The chain recombines TRBV6-2 or TRBV6-3 with TRBJ2-7; D unresolved. The CDR3 covers 14 residues. Germline CDR1 reads MNHEY; CDR2 reads SVGEGT. Trimming took 2 bases from V and 4 from J, leaving 12 bases between them. Here the CDR3 DNA reads TGTGCCAGCAGTTACCCCCAGGAAGTTTACGAGCAGTACTTC. It is translated as CASSYPQEVYEQYF.

The chain links TRBV10-3 to TRBJ1-1; a weak D match, TRBD1 (5 bases). The CDR3 runs 12 residues. Germline V CDR1 and CDR2: ENHRY, SYGVKD. Trimming shortened V by 7 bases and J by 5 bases, and 11 bases separated the two germline ends. In DNA form, the CDR3 reads TGTGCCATCACTCCGGGGGGGACTGAAGCTTTCTTT. Its protein product is CAITPGGTEAFF.

This clonotype was counted between two and nine times. V gene TRBV12-3 or TRBV12-4 combines with J gene TRBJ2-4, with D unresolved. The germline V and J ends were trimmed by 3 bases and 15 bases, with 18 bases remaining between them. The CDR3 runs to 13 residues. The CDR3 region is CASSFQPDKVPYF. For the CDR3, the DNA is TGTGCCAGCAGTTTTCAACCCGACAAGGTGCCGTACTTC.

The rearrangement joins TRBV7-2 to TRBJ2-3; 7 bases align to TRBD1. CDR3 length: 13 amino acids. The V gene's germline CDR1 is SGHTA and CDR2 FQGNSA. V lost 6 bases to trimming and J lost 6 bases; unmatched junction nucleotides: 6. CDR3 residues: CASSGQAGDTQYF. As DNA, the CDR3 is TGTGCCAGCAGTGGACAGGCCGGCGATACGCAGTATTTT.

The genes are TRBV7-3 and TRBJ2-1, with 13 bases aligning to TRBD2. With V trimmed by 5 bases and J by 7 bases, 8 bases remained unmatched. The CDR3 length is 16 residues. Germline-derived CDR1 and CDR2 are SGHTA and FQGTGA. CDR3 residues: CASSPIPLAGGNEQFF. CDR3 nucleotides: TGTGCCAGCAGCCCCATACCACTAGCGGGGGGGAATGAGCAGTTCTTC.

This clonotype was seen at least ten times. The chain carries TRBV6-2 or TRBV6-3 and TRBJ2-1; 8 positions match TRBD2. The CDR3 is made up of 15 amino acids. V shed 2 bases, J shed 4 bases, and the junction held 4 bases outside the gene matches. Germline loops: CDR1 MNHEY, CDR2 SVGEGT. CDR3 region: CASSYGTSSYNEQFF. As DNA, the CDR3 is TGTGCCAGCAGTTACGGGACTAGTTCTTACAATGAGCAGTTCTTC.

In this sample, this clonotype turned up many times. The chain has TRBV20-1 and TRBJ2-1; TRBD1 agrees at 7 bases. This CDR3 comprises 15 residues. Germline CDR1 is DFQATT and CDR2 is SNEGSKA (reference sequence). With V trimmed by 5 bases and J by 0 bases, 7 bases remained unmatched. In nucleotides, the CDR3 is TGCAGTGCTTTGGCGCGACAGGGCTCCTACAATGAGCAGTTCTTC. Translated, it gives CSALARQGSYNEQFF.

This clonotype occurred a few times. This rearrangement joins TRBV5-1 to TRBJ1-4; D perhaps matches TRBD1 (6 bases). The CDR3 has 15 residues. The ends were cut back, 1 base at V and 8 bases at J, with 15 bases in the middle. CDR1 SGHRS and CDR2 YFSETQ come from the germline V gene. DNA of the CDR3: TGCGCCAGCAGCTTGAGGGGGGAATTGAACGAAAAACTGTTTTTT. The encoded protein is CASSLRGELNEKLFF.

This clonotype was observed a handful of times. The chain links TRBV6-2 or TRBV6-3 to TRBJ2-7; a weak D match, TRBD2 (6 bases). From germline, CDR1 is MNHEY and CDR2 SVGEGT. The CDR3 runs to 13 residues. V lost 7 bases and J 2 bases, leaving 12 bases between the germline ends. Written as DNA, the CDR3 is TGTGCCAGCAACTATAAGCGGGCCTACGAGCAGTACTTC. Translated: CASNYKRAYEQYF.

This clonotype was seen a handful of times. The V and J genes are TRBV6-1 and TRBJ2-7, with 11 bases identical to TRBD1. Trimming at V came to 6 bases and at J to 5 bases, leaving 12 bases not matched to a gene. Germline-derived CDR1 and CDR2 are MNHNS and SASEGT. The CDR3 has 16 residues. DNA for the CDR3: TGTGCCAGCAGAACTGCCTCTGGACAGGGGGCCAACGAGCAGTACTTC. It translates to CASRTASGQGANEQYF.